This TCR beta chain originates from a study of blood T cell repertoires in COVID-19. Assay: immunoSEQ multiplex PCR; the TCRdb copy retains only in-frame clones and omits some. The table has over 250,000 clones, roughly four fifths seen once. Losses at the gene ends were 5 bases for V and 7 bases for J; bases not matched to a gene: 11. The CDR3 runs to 16 residues. Germline V gene data show CDR1 as SNHLY and CDR2 as FYNNEI. The sequence was obtained from a man aged 30 to 39 with acute COVID-19. The genes are TRBV2 and TRBJ2-2, with TRBD2 identical over 9 bases. The sequenced sample was PBMCs or T cells enriched from blood (not recorded which). DNA for the CDR3: TGTGCCAGCAGTTCCTCCGGGCGGGGGGGAAACGGGGAGCTGTTTTTT. Translating gives CASSSSGRGGNGELFF.